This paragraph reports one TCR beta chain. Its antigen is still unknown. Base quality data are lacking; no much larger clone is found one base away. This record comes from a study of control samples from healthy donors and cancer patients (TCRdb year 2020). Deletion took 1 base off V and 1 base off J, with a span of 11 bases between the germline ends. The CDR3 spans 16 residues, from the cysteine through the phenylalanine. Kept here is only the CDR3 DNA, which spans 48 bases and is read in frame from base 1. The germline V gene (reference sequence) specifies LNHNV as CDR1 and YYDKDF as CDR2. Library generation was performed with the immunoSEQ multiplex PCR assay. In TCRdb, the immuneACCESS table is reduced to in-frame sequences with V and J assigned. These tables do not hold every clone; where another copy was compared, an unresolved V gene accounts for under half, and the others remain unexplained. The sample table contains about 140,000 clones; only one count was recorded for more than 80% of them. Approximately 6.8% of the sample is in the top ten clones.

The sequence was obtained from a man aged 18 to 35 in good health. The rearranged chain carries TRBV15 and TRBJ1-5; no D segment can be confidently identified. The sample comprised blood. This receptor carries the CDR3 CATSRGGWESNQPQHF. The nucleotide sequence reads TGTGCCACCAGCAGAGGGGGATGGGAGAGCAATCAGCCCCAGCATTTT.